This TCR beta chain emerged from a study of blood T cell repertoires in COVID-19. Sequencing used immunoSEQ multiplex PCR; TCRdb keeps in-frame clones, though not all of them. In the table there are 40,000 to 65,000 clones, roughly 89% of which are singletons. The CDR3 consists of 14 residues. The ends were cut back, 4 bases at V and 1 base at J, with 10 bases in the middle. In germline, CDR1 is SGHKS, CDR2 YYEKEE (reference sequence). The TCR comes from a man older than 75 with acute or convalescent COVID-19. The specimen was peripheral blood. The J gene is TRBJ2-3, the V gene TRBV5-5, with a weak D call TRBD1 (6 bases). CDR3 coding DNA: TGTGCCAGCAGCCCGGGACATCGCACAGATACGCAGTATTTT. Protein: CASSPGHRTDTQYF.